This TCR beta chain stems from a study of T cells after yellow fever vaccination. Points from the study as a whole: Researchers report a weaker secondary response that nonetheless peaked faster, day 5 versus 15. Sorted repertoires could include abundant contaminating clonotypes from bulk cells. Clones from primary vaccination mostly reappeared after the booster (over 95% CD4, approximately 88% CD8).

Looked up from germline, CDR1 is DFQATT and CDR2 is SNEGSKA (reference sequence). The CDR3 covers 14 residues. V gave up 5 bases and J gave up 4 bases, with 17 bases separating them. A remark on this clonotype: What it binds is not known.

The authors made TCR cDNA by 5'RACE template switching, adding a universal primer site and UMIs. From the 5' RACE reads, TCRdb called clonotypes with MiXCR, one entry per CDR3 protein. The data hold under 350,000 distinct CDR3 sequences, with approximately 4% observed a single time. Sequenced material: PBMCs, taken 5 days after the yellow fever booster vaccination. The genes are TRBV20-1 and TRBJ1-2; D possibly corresponds to TRBD1 (5 bases). This sequence originates from a young man who received the YFV17D yellow fever vaccine. The CDR3 loop reads CSAGLGQGPYGYTF. CDR3 sequence (DNA): TGCAGTGCTGGATTGGGTCAGGGCCCCTATGGCTACACCTTC.